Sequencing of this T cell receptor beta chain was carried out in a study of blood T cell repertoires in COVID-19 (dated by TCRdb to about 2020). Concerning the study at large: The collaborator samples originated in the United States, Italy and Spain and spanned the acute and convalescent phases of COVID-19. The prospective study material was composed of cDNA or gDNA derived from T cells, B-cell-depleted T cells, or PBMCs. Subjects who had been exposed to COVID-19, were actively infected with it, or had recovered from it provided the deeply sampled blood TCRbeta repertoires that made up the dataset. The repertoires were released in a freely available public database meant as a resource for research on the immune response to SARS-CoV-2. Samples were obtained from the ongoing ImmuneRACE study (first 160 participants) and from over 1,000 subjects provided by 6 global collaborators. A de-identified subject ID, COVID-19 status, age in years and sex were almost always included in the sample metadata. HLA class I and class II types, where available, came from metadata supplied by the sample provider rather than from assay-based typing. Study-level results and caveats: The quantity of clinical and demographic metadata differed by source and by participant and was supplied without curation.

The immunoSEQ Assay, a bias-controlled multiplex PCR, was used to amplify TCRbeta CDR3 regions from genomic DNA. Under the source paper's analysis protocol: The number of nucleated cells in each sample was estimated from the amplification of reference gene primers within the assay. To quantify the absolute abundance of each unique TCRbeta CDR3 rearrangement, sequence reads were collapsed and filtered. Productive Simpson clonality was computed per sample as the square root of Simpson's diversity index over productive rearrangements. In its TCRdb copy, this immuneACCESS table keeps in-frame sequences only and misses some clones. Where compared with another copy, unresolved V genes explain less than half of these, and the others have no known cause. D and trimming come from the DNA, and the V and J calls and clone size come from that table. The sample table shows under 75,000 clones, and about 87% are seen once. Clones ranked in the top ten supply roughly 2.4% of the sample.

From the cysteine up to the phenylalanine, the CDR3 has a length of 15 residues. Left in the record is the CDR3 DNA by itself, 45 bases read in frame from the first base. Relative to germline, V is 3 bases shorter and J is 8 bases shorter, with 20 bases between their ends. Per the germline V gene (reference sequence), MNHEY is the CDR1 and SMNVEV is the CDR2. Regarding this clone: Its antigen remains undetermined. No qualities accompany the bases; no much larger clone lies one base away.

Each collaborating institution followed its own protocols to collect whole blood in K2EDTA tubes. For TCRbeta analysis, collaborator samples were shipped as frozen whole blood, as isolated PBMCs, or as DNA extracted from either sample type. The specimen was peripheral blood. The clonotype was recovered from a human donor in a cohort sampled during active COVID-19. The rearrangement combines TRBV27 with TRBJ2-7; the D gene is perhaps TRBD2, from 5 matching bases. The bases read TGTGCCAGCAGTTTCGCGGGCGTACCCCTTACGAAGCAGTACTTC. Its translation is CASSFAGVPLTKQYF.